The 3 T cell receptor beta chains below come from one sample, sequenced in a study of PD-L1 blockade in urothelial cancer. Time point indicated: pretreatment peripheral blood. Assay: immunoSEQ multiplex PCR; the TCRdb copy retains only in-frame clones and omits some. The data hold more than 90,000 clones, with 80% to 90% observed a single time. This material consisted of PBMCs, taken around atezolizumab (anti-PD-L1) treatment. These receptors were taken from a man aged 55 to 70 with urothelial cancer.

V usage is TRBV4-2 and J usage is TRBJ2-1, with D possibly TRBD1 on 5 matching bases. V shed 1 base and J shed 5 bases, with 15 bases lying between them. Germline CDR1 LGHNA, CDR2 YNFKEQ. The CDR3 is made up of 16 amino acids. The CDR3 loop is CASSQARVGLDNEQFF. CDR3 coding DNA: TGTGCCAGCAGCCAAGCCAGGGTAGGGTTAGACAATGAGCAGTTCTTC.

The chain couples TRBV5-1 to TRBJ2-2; D might be TRBD1 (6 bases). This CDR3 region has 14 residues. V was clipped by 4 bases and J by 3 bases, with 10 bases between them. CDR1 and CDR2 from the germline V gene are SGHRS and YFSETQ. The CDR3 protein is CASSPRQDTGELFF. CDR3 bases: TGCGCCAGCAGCCCCCGACAGGACACCGGGGAGCTGTTTTTT. Complete variable domain (other parts from reference TRBV5-1 and TRBJ2-2): KAGVTQTPRYLIKTRGQQVTLSCSPISGHRSVSWYQQTPGQGLQFLFEYFSETQRNKGNFPGRFSGRQFSNSRSEMNVSTLELGDSALYLCASSPRQDTGELFFGEGSRLTVL.

This chain uses TRBV5-1 with TRBJ2-5, with 10 bases matching TRBD1. The germline gives CDR1 SGHRS, CDR2 YFSETQ. Losses at the gene ends were 0 bases for V and 5 bases for J; bases not matched to a gene: 1. The CDR3 is made up of 14 amino acids. CDR3 DNA: TGCGCCAGCAGCTTGGCGACAGGGGGCGAGACCCAGTACTTC. Protein: CASSLATGGETQYF.